The T cell receptor beta chain described here comes from a study of identical twins. Overall study results and limits: Insertions ran lower in abundant cord blood beta clonotypes, though not in memory repertoires. Within beta out-of-frame sequences, the excess sharing observed between twins was weaker.

It was template switching that added a universal primer site, and there were unique molecular identifiers on the cDNA. MiXCR was run by TCRdb on the 5' RACE reads, yielding one entry per CDR3 protein. This table has under 350,000 distinct CDR3 sequences, roughly 9.8% appearing once. This clonotype showed up many times. Antigen unknown. With V trimmed by 5 bases and J by 4 bases, 9 bases remained unmatched. Germline V gives CDR1 SEHNR, CDR2 FQNEAQ (reference sequence). CDR3 length equals 16 residues. Separately, the same data were catalogued under a study of yellow fever vaccine responses in identical twins.

Sample: CD8+ T cells sorted from blood. V gene TRBV7-9 combines with J gene TRBJ2-1; 9 bases align to TRBD1. The receptor comes from a woman aged 18-35 years in good health. The CDR3 region is CASSTRDRAAYNEQFF. DNA of the CDR3: TGTGCCAGCAGCACAAGGGACAGGGCCGCTTACAATGAGCAGTTCTTC.